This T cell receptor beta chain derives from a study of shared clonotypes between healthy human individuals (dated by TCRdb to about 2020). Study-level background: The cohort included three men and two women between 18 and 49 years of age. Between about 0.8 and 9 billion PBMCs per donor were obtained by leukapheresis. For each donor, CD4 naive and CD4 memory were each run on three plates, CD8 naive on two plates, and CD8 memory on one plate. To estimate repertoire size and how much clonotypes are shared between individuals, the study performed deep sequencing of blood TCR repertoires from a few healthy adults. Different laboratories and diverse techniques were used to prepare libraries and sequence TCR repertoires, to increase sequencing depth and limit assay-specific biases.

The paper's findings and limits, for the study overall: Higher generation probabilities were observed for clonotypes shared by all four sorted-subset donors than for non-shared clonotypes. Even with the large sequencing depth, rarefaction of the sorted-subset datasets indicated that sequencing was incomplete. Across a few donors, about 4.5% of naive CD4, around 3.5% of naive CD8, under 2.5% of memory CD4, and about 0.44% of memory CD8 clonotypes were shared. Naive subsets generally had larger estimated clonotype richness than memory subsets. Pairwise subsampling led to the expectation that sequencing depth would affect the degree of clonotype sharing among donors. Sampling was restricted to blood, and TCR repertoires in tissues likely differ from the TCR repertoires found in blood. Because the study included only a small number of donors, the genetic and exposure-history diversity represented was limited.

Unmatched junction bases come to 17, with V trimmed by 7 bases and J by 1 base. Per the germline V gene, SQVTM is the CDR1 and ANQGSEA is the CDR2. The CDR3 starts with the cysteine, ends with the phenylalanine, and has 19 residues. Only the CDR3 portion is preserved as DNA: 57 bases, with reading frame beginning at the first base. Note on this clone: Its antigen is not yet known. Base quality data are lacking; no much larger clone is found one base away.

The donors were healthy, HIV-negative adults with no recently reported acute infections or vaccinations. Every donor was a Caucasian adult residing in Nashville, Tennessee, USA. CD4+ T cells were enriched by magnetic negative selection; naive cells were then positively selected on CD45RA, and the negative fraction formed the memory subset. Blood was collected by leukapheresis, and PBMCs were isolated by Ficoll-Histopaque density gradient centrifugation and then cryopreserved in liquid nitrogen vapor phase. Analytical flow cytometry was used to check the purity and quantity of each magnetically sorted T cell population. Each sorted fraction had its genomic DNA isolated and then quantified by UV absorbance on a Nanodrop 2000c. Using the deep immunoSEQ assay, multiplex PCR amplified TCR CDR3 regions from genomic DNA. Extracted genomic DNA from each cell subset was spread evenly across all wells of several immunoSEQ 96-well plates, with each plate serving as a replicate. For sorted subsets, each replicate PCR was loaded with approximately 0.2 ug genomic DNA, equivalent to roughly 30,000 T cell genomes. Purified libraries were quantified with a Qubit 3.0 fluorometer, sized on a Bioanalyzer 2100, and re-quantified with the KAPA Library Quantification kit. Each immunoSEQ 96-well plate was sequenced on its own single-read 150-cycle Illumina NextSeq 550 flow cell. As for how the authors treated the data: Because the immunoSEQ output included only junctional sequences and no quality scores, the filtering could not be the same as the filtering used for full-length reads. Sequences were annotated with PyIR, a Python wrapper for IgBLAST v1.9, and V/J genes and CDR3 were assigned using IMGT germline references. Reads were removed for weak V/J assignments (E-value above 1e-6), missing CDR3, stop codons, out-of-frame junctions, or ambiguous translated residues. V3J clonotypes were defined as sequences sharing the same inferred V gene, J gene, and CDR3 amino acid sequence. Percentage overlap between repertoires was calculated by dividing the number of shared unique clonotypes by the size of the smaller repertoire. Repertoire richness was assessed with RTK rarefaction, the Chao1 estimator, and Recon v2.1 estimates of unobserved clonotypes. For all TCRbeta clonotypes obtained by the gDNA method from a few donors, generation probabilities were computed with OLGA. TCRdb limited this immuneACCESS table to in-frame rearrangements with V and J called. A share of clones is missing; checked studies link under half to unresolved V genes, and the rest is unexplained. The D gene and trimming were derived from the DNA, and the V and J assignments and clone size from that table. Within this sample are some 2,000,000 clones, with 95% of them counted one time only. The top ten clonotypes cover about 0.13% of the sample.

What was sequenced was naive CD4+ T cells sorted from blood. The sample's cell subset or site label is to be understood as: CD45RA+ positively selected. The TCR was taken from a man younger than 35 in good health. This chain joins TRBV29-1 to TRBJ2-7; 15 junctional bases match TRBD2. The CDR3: CSGTGTGLAGGIGSYEQYF. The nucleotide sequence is TGCAGCGGGACCGGGACCGGACTAGCGGGAGGGATTGGGTCCTACGAGCAGTACTTC.